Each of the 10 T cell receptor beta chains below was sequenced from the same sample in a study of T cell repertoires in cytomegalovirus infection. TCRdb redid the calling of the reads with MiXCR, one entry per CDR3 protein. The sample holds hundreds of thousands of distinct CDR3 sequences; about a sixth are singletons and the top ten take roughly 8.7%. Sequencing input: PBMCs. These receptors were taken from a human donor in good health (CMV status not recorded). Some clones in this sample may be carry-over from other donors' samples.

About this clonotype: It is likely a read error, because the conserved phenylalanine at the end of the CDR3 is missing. For the CDR3, the DNA is TGCGCCAGCAGCTCCCGGGACCCACTCACAGATACGCAGTATCTT. Residues: CASSSRDPLTDTQYL. V gene TRBV5-1 combines with J gene TRBJ2-3; tentatively, D is TRBD1 or TRBD2 (5 bases each). Germline assignment: CDR1 SGHRS and CDR2 YFSETQ. V lost 3 bases and J 2 bases, leaving 13 bases between the germline ends. This CDR3 is built from 15 residues.

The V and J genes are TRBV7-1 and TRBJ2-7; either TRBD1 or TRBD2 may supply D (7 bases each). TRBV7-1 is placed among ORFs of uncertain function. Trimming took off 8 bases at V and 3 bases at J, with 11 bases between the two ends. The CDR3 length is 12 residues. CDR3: CASGRGGYEQYF. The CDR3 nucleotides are TGTGCCAGCGGCAGGGGGGGCTACGAGCAGTACTTC.

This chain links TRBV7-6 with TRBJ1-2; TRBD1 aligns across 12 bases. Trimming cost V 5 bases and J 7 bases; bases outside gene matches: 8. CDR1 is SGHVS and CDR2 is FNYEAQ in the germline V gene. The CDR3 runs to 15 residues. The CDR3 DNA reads TGTGCCAGCAGCCCCGGGACAGGGGGCGCGTTTGGCTACACCTTC. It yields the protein CASSPGTGGAFGYTF.

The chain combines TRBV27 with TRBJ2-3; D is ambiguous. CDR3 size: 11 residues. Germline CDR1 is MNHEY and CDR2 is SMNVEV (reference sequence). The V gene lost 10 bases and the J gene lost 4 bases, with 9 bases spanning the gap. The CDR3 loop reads CATRWADTQYF. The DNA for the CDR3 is TGTGCCACCAGATGGGCAGATACGCAGTATTTT.

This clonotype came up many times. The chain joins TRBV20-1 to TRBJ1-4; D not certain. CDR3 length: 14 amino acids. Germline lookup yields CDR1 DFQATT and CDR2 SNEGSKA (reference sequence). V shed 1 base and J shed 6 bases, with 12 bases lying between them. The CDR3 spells CSARVGPAYEKLFF. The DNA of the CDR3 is TGCAGTGCTAGAGTCGGCCCAGCTTATGAAAAACTGTTTTTT.

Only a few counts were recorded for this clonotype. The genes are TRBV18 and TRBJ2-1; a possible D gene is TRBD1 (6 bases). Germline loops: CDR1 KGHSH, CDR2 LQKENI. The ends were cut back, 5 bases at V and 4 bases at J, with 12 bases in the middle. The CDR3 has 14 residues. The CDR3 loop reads CASSSTGLYNEQFF. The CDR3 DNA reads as TGTGCCAGCTCATCAACAGGGCTATACAATGAGCAGTTCTTC.

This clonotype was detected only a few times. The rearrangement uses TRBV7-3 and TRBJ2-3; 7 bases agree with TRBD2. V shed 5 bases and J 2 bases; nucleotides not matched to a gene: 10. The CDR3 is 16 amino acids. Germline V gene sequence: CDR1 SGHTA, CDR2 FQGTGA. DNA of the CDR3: TGTGCCAGCAGCACTCGCGGTCTAGCGGTCACAGATACGCAGTATTTT. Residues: CASSTRGLAVTDTQYF.

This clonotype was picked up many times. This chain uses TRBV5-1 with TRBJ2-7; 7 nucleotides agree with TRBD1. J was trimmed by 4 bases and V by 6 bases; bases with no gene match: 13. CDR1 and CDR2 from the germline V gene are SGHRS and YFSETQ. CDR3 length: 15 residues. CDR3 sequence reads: CASTTGDALGYEQYF. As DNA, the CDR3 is TGCGCCAGCACAACAGGGGATGCGTTAGGGTACGAGCAGTACTTC.

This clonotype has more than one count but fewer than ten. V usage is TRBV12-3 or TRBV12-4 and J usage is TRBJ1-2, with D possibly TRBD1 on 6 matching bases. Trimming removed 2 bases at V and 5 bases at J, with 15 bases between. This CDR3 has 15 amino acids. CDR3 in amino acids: CASSLRHRVGYGYTF. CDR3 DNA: TGTGCCAGCAGTTTAAGGCACAGGGTAGGGTATGGCTACACCTTC.

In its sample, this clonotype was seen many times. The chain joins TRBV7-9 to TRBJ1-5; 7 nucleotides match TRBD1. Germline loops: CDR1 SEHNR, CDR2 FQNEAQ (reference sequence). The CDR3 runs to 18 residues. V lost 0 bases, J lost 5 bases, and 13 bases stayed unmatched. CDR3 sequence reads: CASSLAPGKGGLHQPQHF. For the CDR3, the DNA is TGTGCCAGCAGCTTAGCGCCGGGAAAAGGGGGCCTTCATCAGCCCCAGCATTTT.